The clone carrying this T cell receptor (beta chain) has at least ten counts. A 10-nucleotide random UMI tagged transcripts in template-switch 5'RACE cDNA synthesis. Every sequencing run generated in excess of 180 million TCR-beta sequences. These sequences covered 15-18 subjects. TCRdb passed the 5' RACE reads through MiXCR, listing each CDR3 protein once. The repertoire holds roughly 39,000 distinct CDR3 sequences, with around 7% as singletons. This entry belongs to a study of neurological immune-mediated disorders. This CDR3 region has 15 residues. The germline V gene encodes CDR1 SGHTA and CDR2 FQGNSA. With 0 bases removed from V and 4 bases from J, the gap between germline ends came to 9 bases.

Sequenced material: CD4+ T cells from blood. The V gene is TRBV7-2, the J gene TRBJ2-2; no firm D call. This TCR was recovered from a middle-aged man in good health. The CDR3 DNA reads TGTGCCAGCAGCTTAGCGTATGGTTTCACCGGGGAGCTGTTTTTT. Its protein product is CASSLAYGFTGELFF. Full variable domain (remainder filled in from reference TRBV7-2 and TRBJ2-2): GAGVSQSPSNKVTEKGKDVELRCDPISGHTALYWYRQSLGQGLEFLIYFQGNSAPDKSGLPSDRFSAERTGGSVSTLTIQRTQQEDSAVYLCASSLAYGFTGELFFGEGSRLTVL.